This TCR beta chain originates from a study of T-cell memory formation after mild COVID-19. Via MiXCR, TCRdb re-called the 5' RACE reads, giving one row per CDR3 protein. The repertoire holds hundreds of thousands of distinct CDR3 sequences, with 15% to 20% as singletons. The germline CDR1 and CDR2 sequences are SGHRS and YFSETQ. V was pared by 0 bases and J by 8 bases, with 12 bases between. The CDR3 runs 14 residues. About this clonotype itself: The antigen is undetermined.

Study-level results: Pre-infection memory contained some responding clones, which suggested that cross-reactive memory had joined. The second-wave clones peaking on day 37 were not confirmed as SARS-CoV-2-specific.

Sequenced input: PBMCs or a T cell subset sorted from them (not recorded which). The rearrangement links TRBV5-1 to TRBJ2-4, with D possibly matching TRBD2 (6 bases). The clonotype comes from an adult woman who had mild COVID-19 (a few samples of this study predate the infection). Cell type and time point are not known. The CDR3 is CASSLGKPGDIQYF. The DNA of the CDR3 is TGCGCCAGCAGCTTGGGCAAGCCGGGGGACATTCAGTACTTC.